This T cell receptor (beta chain) comes out of a study of tumor-infiltrating lymphocytes in primary liver carcinoma. Production of TCR beta cDNA used about 500 ng total RNA together with a constant-region primer. Investigators got TCR beta libraries out of three nested multiplex PCR rounds, done with slightly modified ARM-PCR. TRBV1-TRBV30 forward primers paired with a C-beta reverse primer were used in the first two PCR rounds, which ran 9 to 10 cycles each. TCRdb re-called the multiplex PCR reads through MiXCR, storing one row per CDR3 protein. The sample carries some 120,000 distinct CDR3 sequences, 55% to 65% recorded once. Investigators took RNA and DNA out together from approximately 22-30 mg of unsorted bulk tissue. Histology found more than 80% viable tumor cells per sample. The CDR3 is 15 amino acids. This clonotype was observed once. One end of the junction is discordant with germline, which a read error may explain.

The chain combines TRBV12-3 or TRBV12-4 with TRBJ1-1, with unresolved D. Sequencing was performed on liver tumor tissue from sampling region 1. Subset described: tumor region T1, superior pole. The sequence was obtained from a woman between 55 and 75 years old with primary liver carcinoma and hepatitis B virus infection. DNA for the CDR3: TGTACCAGCAGTTCTCATGGACGGTTGAACGCTGAAGCTTTCTTT. Protein sequence: CTSSSHGRLNAEAFF.